The clone carrying this T cell receptor beta chain has only a few counts. Antigen unknown. MiXCR reprocessed the PCR reads for TCRdb. The sample shows fewer than 45,000 clones, around 21% of them seen only once. No patient had received any treatment before thyroid surgery. V lost 6 bases, J lost 8 bases, and 12 bases stayed unmatched. Germline loops: CDR1 SNHLY, CDR2 FYNNEI. This CDR3 region has 15 residues. The record originates from a study of metastatic and nonmetastatic thyroid tumors. Study-wide context: Repertoire comparisons spanned blood and tumor or nodule tissue from malignant and benign thyroid patients. Notes on the study in general: Significantly higher TCR beta diversity was reportedly seen in malignant thyroid tumors than benign nodules, in blood and tumor.

This clonotype was sampled from a female donor with papillary thyroid cancer or a benign thyroid nodule (not recorded which). Some clones in this sample may be carry-over from other donors' samples. Material for sequencing was blood. V and J are TRBV2 and TRBJ1-4; 7 bases map to TRBD1. The CDR3 loop is CASSQGEYSIEKLFF. In nucleotides, the CDR3 is TGTGCCAGCAGCCAGGGGGAGTATTCTATCGAAAAACTGTTTTTT.